This TCR beta chain was recorded in a study of beta chain features in type 1 diabetes. The entirety of the isolated RNA underwent reverse transcription, so expressed TCRB transcripts were sequenced. Several million reads was the average for naive, central memory and regulatory T cell samples. Some clones are missing from TCRdb's copy, which holds only in-frame ones; the method was immunoSEQ multiplex PCR. Of around 280,000 clones in the sample, 15% were seen once. General study findings and limits: Type 1 diabetes patients showed a moderate but significant shortening of TCRB CDR3s in all four CD4+ subsets.

This CDR3 spans 15 amino acids. In germline, CDR1 is SGHRS, CDR2 YFSETQ. V was pared by 0 bases and J by 5 bases, with 13 bases between. As for this clone: The antigen remains undetermined.

Sample: naive CD4+ T cells from blood. The gene calls are TRBV5-1 and TRBJ2-3; tentative D call: TRBD2 (6 bases). The sequence came from a young man with type 1 diabetes. Here the CDR3 reads CASSLAAGRGDTQYF. In DNA, the CDR3 is TGCGCCAGCAGCTTGGCGGCGGGAAGGGGAGATACGCAGTATTTT.